The clone carrying this T cell receptor (beta chain) appeared many times. What it recognizes is unknown. TCRdb re-derived calls from the RACE reads in MiXCR, one entry per CDR3 protein. This sample has about 96,000 distinct CDR3 sequences; roughly a tenth occur once, and the top ten carry more than 2%. Time point here: patch test 2, 6 weeks after DPC sensitization. The treatment was: therapeutic diphenylcyclopropenone sensitization with weekly scalp DPC. Researchers sampled blood before each patch test went on. The sample is drawn from a study of human T cells and chemical hapten exposure. Study as a whole: Skin on the upper inner arm, approximately 2 cm by approximately 2 cm in size, was sensitized with 2% DPC.

Study results and limitations: Unchanged with DPC sensitization were TCRs above 1 in 1000 frequency. Positively correlated with patch test score were the counts of PT1 expanded TCRs.

The specimen comprised whole blood, sampled in connection with sensitization to the hapten diphenylcyclopropenone (DPC). This receptor was obtained from a woman aged 40 to 50 with alopecia areata. Some clones in this sample may be carry-over from other donors' samples.

Here the CDR3 DNA reads TGTGCCAGCAGCCAAGTATGGACACCCGCCTCCTACAATGAGCAGTTCTTC. It is translated as CASSQVWTPASYNEQFF. The genes are TRBV3-2 and TRBJ2-1; the listed D gene, TRBD1, was not tested against the DNA. TRBV3-2 is a recognized pseudogene. The CDR3 totals 17 residues.